A single sample gave rise to the 31 T cell receptor beta chains below, sequenced in a study of cytomegalovirus exposure and HLA in healthy donors (dated by TCRdb to 2015 to 2018). Library generation was performed with the immunoSEQ multiplex PCR assay. For the multiplex PCR, a mixture combining 60 forward primers for TCR Vbeta segments and 13 reverse primers for TCR Jbeta segments was used. TCRdb limited this immuneACCESS table to in-frame rearrangements with V and J called. A share of clones is missing; checked studies link under half to unresolved V genes, and the rest is unexplained. A total of around 65,000 clones appear in this sample, roughly 75% of them only once. About 8% of the sample belongs to the ten largest clones. Source material: PBMCs. These receptors were taken from a woman aged 25 to 39 in good health and CMV-seropositive.

The gene calls are TRBV7-8 and TRBJ1-1, with 7 positions matching TRBD1. The CDR3 loop spans 14 amino acids. V lost 4 bases, J lost 4 bases, and 6 bases stayed unmatched. Germline CDR1 reads SGHVS; CDR2 reads FQNEAQ. CDR3 nucleotides: TGTGCCAGCAGCTACGGGACAGTTTTCACTGAAGCTTTCTTT. Its translation: CASSYGTVFTEAFF.

The rearrangement joins TRBV13 to TRBJ1-2; TRBD1 is a possible D gene (5 bases). This CDR3 contains 15 residues. Germline lookup yields CDR1 PRHDT and CDR2 FYEKMQ (reference sequence). V was trimmed by 0 bases and J by 4 bases, leaving 12 bases between them. This CDR3 is CASSLGIIDSYGYTF. CDR3 coding DNA: TGTGCCAGCAGCTTAGGAATCATCGACAGCTATGGCTACACCTTC.

The chain has TRBV30 and TRBJ1-1, with unresolved D. The germline CDR1 and CDR2 sequences are GTSNPN and SVGIG (reference sequence). CDR3 length: 15 residues. V lost 4 bases and J 0 bases, leaving 15 bases between the germline ends. CDR3 sequence: CAWINPKRVNTEAFF. CDR3 sequence (DNA): TGTGCCTGGATTAACCCAAAGAGGGTGAACACTGAAGCTTTCTTT.

The table lists this clone with a few counts. The chain joins TRBV7-9 to TRBJ2-1, with D perhaps matching TRBD2 (5 bases). CDR3 length: 14 residues. Germline V gene sequence: CDR1 SEHNR, CDR2 FQNEAQ (reference sequence). V was pared by 3 bases and J by 6 bases, with 12 bases between. In DNA form, the CDR3 reads TGTGCCAGCAGCTTGGCGGGTTCGGTCAATGAGCAGTTCTTC. As protein: CASSLAGSVNEQFF.

The rearrangement joins TRBV9 to TRBJ2-7; TRBD2 is a possible D gene (6 bases). The CDR3 consists of 15 residues. Germline-derived CDR1 and CDR2 are SGDLS and YYNGEE. Trimming shortened V by 0 bases and J by 2 bases, and 12 bases separated the two germline ends. DNA of the CDR3: TGTGCCAGCAGCGTAGCTAGCGCGAGCACCTACGAGCAGTACTTC. It translates to CASSVASASTYEQYF.

This clone appeared once. The chain employs TRBV6-5 and TRBJ2-7, with D unresolved. Germline values: CDR1 MNHEY, CDR2 SVGAGI. Trimming took 7 bases from V and 6 from J, leaving 22 bases between them. The CDR3 covers 15 residues. The CDR3 protein is CASKNDPNYPFEQYF. In DNA form, the CDR3 reads TGTGCCAGCAAAAATGACCCAAACTACCCCTTCGAGCAGTACTTC.

The chain uses TRBV19 and TRBJ1-1; TRBD1 agrees at 11 bases. Germline-derived CDR1 and CDR2 are LNHDA and SQIVND (reference sequence). The V segment lost 10 bases and the J segment 8 bases; nucleotides outside the gene matches: 9. CDR3 length: 13 residues. The CDR3 DNA follows: TGTGCCATCTCGAGGACAGGGGGCTGCGAAGCTTTCTTT. Translated: CAISRTGGCEAFF.

The genes are TRBV19 and TRBJ2-1, with D perhaps TRBD1 (6 bases). Deletions cut 6 bases from V and 0 bases from J, with 12 bases between. This CDR3 is 15 amino acids long. CDR1 LNHDA and CDR2 SQIVND come from the germline V gene (reference sequence). CDR3 bases: TGTGCCAGTAGGATCGACAGGAGCTCCTACAATGAGCAGTTCTTC. It codes for CASRIDRSSYNEQFF. Full variable domain (remainder filled in from reference TRBV19 and TRBJ2-1): DGGITQSPKYLFRKEGQNVTLSCEQNLNHDAMYWYRQDPGQGLRLIYYSQIVNDFQKGDIAEGYSVSREKKESFPLTVTSAQKNPTAFYLCASRIDRSSYNEQFFGPGTRLTVL.

This clone was seen only once. Here the CDR3 reads CASTIISGQTTDTQYF. CDR3 in DNA: TGTGCCAGCACCATCATTAGCGGGCAAACCACAGATACGCAGTATTTT. The gene calls are TRBV6-6 and TRBJ2-3, with 7 positions matching TRBD2. With V trimmed by 7 bases and J by 2 bases, 12 bases remained unmatched. The germline V gene has CDR1 MNHNY and CDR2 SVGAGI (reference sequence). This CDR3 region has 16 residues.

The genes are TRBV27 and TRBJ2-1; 7 nucleotides agree with TRBD2. The germline V gene has CDR1 MNHEY and CDR2 SMNVEV (reference sequence). Germline trimming cut 7 bases from V and 12 bases from J; bases unmatched to any gene: 15. The CDR3 is 14 residues long. The CDR3 region has the DNA TGTGCCAGCACCCCTTGGGTGGGAGGGCCGGGGCAGTTCTTC. It encodes CASTPWVGGPGQFF.

The rearrangement joins TRBV19 to TRBJ1-2; tentatively, D is TRBD1 (5 bases). Deletions cut 6 bases from V and 4 bases from J, with 15 bases between. CDR3 size: 14 residues. Germline V CDR1 and CDR2: LNHDA, SQIVND (reference sequence). In DNA, the CDR3 is TGTGCCAGTAGCTACCATCAGGGATCCTATGGCTACACCTTC. It encodes CASSYHQGSYGYTF.

This clone ranks as medium-sized. This CDR3 is CSVGLPQETQYF. In nucleotides, the CDR3 is TGCAGCGTCGGACTGCCCCAAGAGACCCAGTACTTC. The J gene is TRBJ2-5, the V gene TRBV29-1, with D possibly TRBD2 on 5 matching bases. The CDR3 runs 12 residues. CDR1 and CDR2 (germline): SQVTM, ANQGSEA. V lost 6 bases to trimming and J lost 1 base, with 9 bases between them.

The gene calls are TRBV11-2 and TRBJ2-5, with TRBD2 matching 7 bases. CDR1 SGHAT and CDR2 FQNNGV come from the germline V gene. This CDR3 is 15 amino acids long. The junction had 6 bases not matched to a gene; V was cut back by 5 bases and J by 0 bases. The CDR3 DNA sequence: TGTGCCAGCAGCCCACTAGCGCTTTACCAAGAGACCCAGTACTTC. Translation: CASSPLALYQETQYF.

This clone was seen just once. The V call is TRBV7-8, the J call TRBJ2-5, with TRBD2 matching 12 bases. Germline CDR1 and CDR2: SGHVS and FQNEAQ. With 3 bases clipped from V and 1 base from J, the junction kept 0 bases outside the gene matches. CDR3 length: 15 amino acids. CDR3 coding DNA: TGTGCCAGCAGCTTGACTAGCGGGAGCCAAGAGACCCAGTACTTC. This sequence encodes CASSLTSGSQETQYF.

The chain recombines TRBV4-3 with TRBJ2-1, with 7 bases matching TRBD2. Germline V gives CDR1 LGHNA, CDR2 YSLEER. CDR3 size: 17 residues. Trimming at V came to 4 bases and at J to 2 bases, leaving 11 bases not matched to a gene. The CDR3 is CASSLERGGPPYNEQFF. The CDR3 DNA reads as TGCGCCAGCAGCCTAGAGAGGGGAGGGCCTCCCTACAATGAGCAGTTCTTC.

The chain combines TRBV19 with TRBJ2-7, with 15 bases fitting TRBD2. CDR1 is LNHDA, CDR2 SQIVND, per germline (reference sequence). J gave up 6 bases and V 5 bases, and 2 bases lay outside the gene matches. The CDR3 sequence is 14 residues long. The CDR3 DNA sequence: TGTGCCAGTAGTGGGACTAGCGGGAGGATCGAGCAGTACTTC. Translation: CASSGTSGRIEQYF.

This chain joins TRBV4-1 and TRBJ2-7, with 13 bases identical to TRBD2. J was trimmed by 5 bases and V by 1 base; bases with no gene match: 2. The CDR3 has 15 amino acids. Germline V gene lookup returns CDR1 MGHRA and CDR2 YSYEKL. The CDR3 region is CASSQVLAGGHEQYF. CDR3 nucleotide sequence: TGCGCCAGCAGCCAAGTACTAGCGGGAGGGCACGAGCAGTACTTC.

The chain uses TRBV7-2 and TRBJ1-2, with TRBD1 matching over 10 bases. Looked up from germline, CDR1 is SGHTA and CDR2 is FQGNSA. V was pared by 6 bases and J by 5 bases, with 9 bases of the junction left unmatched. This CDR3 region has 15 residues. In DNA form, the CDR3 reads TGTGCCAGCAGTCCAGACAGGGGGCTGGGGTATGGCTACACCTTC. It specifies CASSPDRGLGYGYTF.

The rearrangement links TRBV11-1 to TRBJ2-3; 8 bases are shared with TRBD1. This CDR3 is 14 amino acids long. Per germline, CDR1 SGHAT and CDR2 FQDESV (reference sequence). With V trimmed by 3 bases and J by 3 bases, 2 bases remained unmatched. The DNA for the CDR3 is TGTGCCAGCAGCTTCGACAGGGGTACAGATACGCAGTATTTT. Its protein is CASSFDRGTDTQYF.

The gene calls are TRBV19 and TRBJ1-5; TRBD1 might be the D (6 bases). Germline CDR1 and CDR2: LNHDA and SQIVND (reference sequence). CDR3 length: 17 amino acids. Trimming took 10 bases from V and 0 from J, leaving 22 bases between them. The CDR3 sequence is CATARKGGGNSNQPQHF. In DNA form, the CDR3 reads TGTGCCACCGCCCGTAAAGGGGGGGGGAATAGCAATCAGCCCCAGCATTTT.

The rearrangement links TRBV28 to TRBJ1-5, with TRBD1 identical over 9 bases. This CDR3 has 13 residues. Germline lookup yields CDR1 MDHEN and CDR2 SYDVKM. The V and J ends lost 3 bases and 6 bases, in that order; junction bases with no gene match: 0. CDR3 sequence (DNA): TGTGCCAGCAGTTTGGGACAGGGTCAGCCCCAGCATTTT. Translation gives CASSLGQGQPQHF.

DNA for the CDR3: TGTGCCACCAGCAGGTCTCTAGCGGCTACGACCTACGAGCAGTACTTC. It is translated as CATSRSLAATTYEQYF. The chain joins TRBV15 to TRBJ2-7; 7 bases match TRBD2. This CDR3 has 16 residues. The germline V gene has CDR1 LNHNV and CDR2 YYDKDF (reference sequence). V was clipped by 3 bases and J by 2 bases; unmatched bases: 10.

This chain joins TRBV25-1 and TRBJ1-1; TRBD1 aligns across 7 bases. Germline assignment: CDR1 MGHDK and CDR2 SYGVNS. This CDR3 spans 17 amino acids. The J segment lost 2 bases and the V segment lost 3 bases, leaving 12 bases of the junction unmatched. The CDR3 DNA is TGTGCCAGCAGTGATTGGGGGGCGACAGGGCGTAACACTGAAGCTTTCTTT. Protein product: CASSDWGATGRNTEAFF.

The rearrangement links TRBV30 to TRBJ1-3; D is undetermined. This CDR3 has 12 amino acids. The germline gives CDR1 GTSNPN, CDR2 SVGIG (reference sequence). The germline V and J ends were trimmed by 0 bases and 4 bases, with 4 bases remaining between them. CDR3 residues: CAWSVGGNTIYF. The CDR3 DNA is TGTGCCTGGAGTGTCGGGGGAAACACCATATATTTT. Based on the CDR3 plus reference TRBV30 and TRBJ1-3, the full variable domain is SQTIHQWPATLVQPVGSPLSLECTVEGTSNPNLYWYRQAAGRGLQLLFYSVGIGQISSEVPQNLSASRPQDRQFILSSKKLLLSDSGFYLCAWSVGGNTIYFGEGSWLTVV.

The chain carries TRBV7-2 and TRBJ1-2, with D possibly being TRBD1 (6 bases). V was shortened by 5 bases and J by 3 bases, with 10 bases between the two germline ends. Germline V CDR1 and CDR2: SGHTA, FQGNSA. This CDR3 is 13 amino acids long. CDR3 region: CASSLRTDYGYTF. The CDR3 bases are TGTGCCAGCAGCCTTAGGACAGACTATGGCTACACCTTC.

The table lists this clone with a count of one. The V gene is TRBV28, the J gene TRBJ1-5; possibly TRBD1 for D (5 bases). The V end lost 6 bases, the J end lost 7 bases, and 16 bases lay between the germline ends. CDR3 size: 14 residues. CDR1 is MDHEN and CDR2 is SYDVKM in the germline V gene. The CDR3 loop is CASSLGRGRQPQHF. The DNA for the CDR3 is TGTGCCAGCAGCCTGGGGAGGGGACGCCAGCCCCAGCATTTT.

The CDR3 sequence: CASSLGGGDSPLHF. CDR3 coding DNA: TGTGCCAGCAGCTTAGGGGGAGGGGATTCACCCCTCCACTTT. The J gene is TRBJ1-6, the V gene TRBV5-4, with a weak D call TRBD1 (6 bases). Germline CDR1 is SGHNT and CDR2 is YYREEE (reference sequence). Trimming removed 2 bases at V and 8 bases at J, with 11 bases between. The CDR3 runs 14 residues. The variable domain in full, with the rest retrieved from reference TRBV5-4 and TRBJ1-6, is ETGVTQSPTHLIKTRGQQVTLRCSSQSGHNTVSWYQQALGQGPQFIFQYYREEENGRGNFPPRFSGLQFPNYSSELNVNALELDDSALYLCASSLGGGDSPLHFGNGTRLTVT.

This clone was seen only once. The chain uses TRBV5-8 and TRBJ2-2; 7 positions match TRBD1. The CDR3 sequence is 15 residues long. Germline assignment: CDR1 SGHTS and CDR2 YDEGEE. Trimming removed 2 bases from V and 3 bases from J; junction bases left unmatched: 4. The CDR3 region is CASSFGQEYTGELFF. CDR3 nucleotide sequence: TGTGCCAGCAGCTTTGGACAGGAGTACACCGGGGAGCTGTTTTTT.

This clone was seen a handful of times. V gene TRBV30 combines with J gene TRBJ2-2; no firm D call. From germline, CDR1 is GTSNPN and CDR2 SVGIG (reference sequence). The V end lost 3 bases, the J end lost 5 bases, and 7 bases lay between the germline ends. CDR3 length: 12 residues. The CDR3, as DNA: TGTGCCTGGAGGTCGAGGACCGGGGAGCTGTTTTTT. Its protein is CAWRSRTGELFF.

The chain links TRBV19 to TRBJ1-5, with 10 bases fitting TRBD1. The CDR3 is 17 amino acids. CDR1 LNHDA and CDR2 SQIVND come from the germline V gene (reference sequence). V dropped 5 bases and J dropped 1; count of bases not matched to a gene: 8. The CDR3 DNA reads TGTGCCAGTAGTTTTACCGGGACAGGGGACAGCAATCAGCCCCAGCATTTT. Protein sequence: CASSFTGTGDSNQPQHF.

The chain is built from TRBV5-4 and TRBJ2-3; D is perhaps TRBD1 (6 bases). The ends were cut back, 7 bases at V and 11 bases at J, with 20 bases in the middle. This CDR3 has 13 amino acids. CDR1 is SGHNT, CDR2 YYREEE, per germline (reference sequence). The CDR3, as DNA: TGTGCCAGCTCTGAAGGGGGAGCCCGAAGGCAGTATTTT. Translating gives CASSEGGARRQYF.